This T cell receptor (beta chain) was captured by sequencing in a study of OX40 agonist ivuxolimab in advanced cancers. With regard to the full study: The costimulatory receptor OX40 (CD134) was targeted by ivuxolimab, a fully human IgG2 agonistic monoclonal antibody. Of the roughly 54 dose-escalation patients, hepatocellular carcinoma was present in about 20, melanoma in approximately 15, renal cell carcinoma in 9 and head and neck cancer in 9. Partial responses occurred in three dose-escalation patients: two with cutaneous melanoma and one with hepatocellular carcinoma. The paper describes the monotherapy dose-escalation part (N of about 47 patients) of the phase I trial of ivuxolimab. In the dose-escalation cohort, roughly 80% of patients were male, and the mean age was approximately 64 years, with a range of about 23 to 80. Peripheral TCRbeta sequencing was intended to test whether TCR sequence diversity was altered and clonal T-cell expansion was caused by ivuxolimab. Intravenous ivuxolimab was administered to patients every 2 weeks at six dose levels: 0.01, 0.1, 0.3, 1.5, 3 and 10 mg/kg. Prior anti-PD-1, anti-PD-L1 or anti-CTLA-4 therapy was permitted, and approximately 40% of dose-escalation patients had received checkpoint inhibitors.

The CDR3 has 15 amino acids, counting the end cysteine and phenylalanine. Kept here is only the CDR3 DNA, which spans 45 bases and is read in frame from base 1. CDR1 and CDR2, per the germline V gene, are MDHEN and SYDVKM. V and J are truncated by 1 base and 0 bases respectively, leaving an intervening sequence of 10 bases. Patients with autoimmune disease history or receiving systemic immunosuppression were excluded from the trial. Peripheral blood for TCR sequencing was collected from all dose cohorts at baseline, on cycle 4 day 1, and on cycle 7 day 1. The samples were drawn from a first-in-human, open-label, multicenter phase I dose-escalation trial of ivuxolimab. Adults with locally advanced or metastatic melanoma, renal cell carcinoma, hepatocellular carcinoma or head and neck squamous cell carcinoma were enrolled in the trial. Before TCR sequencing, CD4+ T cells and CD8+ T cells from peripheral blood were sorted into separate populations.

Remarks on this clone: The antigen this receptor binds is unknown. No clone much larger than this one lies a single base away; base qualities are absent.

Genomic DNA was isolated from the sorted cells so that the TCRbeta CDR3 region could be sequenced. TCRbeta CDR3 regions were sequenced using the immunoSEQ Assay. TCRdb carries this immuneACCESS record with in-frame sequences only. Its versions omit some clonotypes, under half of them owing to an unresolved V gene in the studies checked, with the rest unexplained. The sample includes tens of thousands of clones, with around 81% observed a single time. Roughly 21% of the sample rests with the top ten. Results and caveats for the whole study, not just this receptor: The antigen specificity of the clonally expanded peripheral T cells was not determined. On average, CD8+ T cells showed more expanded clones than CD4+ T cells after ivuxolimab. At doses of 0.1 to 3.0 mg/kg, clonal expansion of both CD4+ and CD8+ T cells in blood was seen between baseline and week 6. In the 0.1-3.0 mg/kg groups, partial responders had among the lowest normalized peripheral clonal expansion, particularly in CD8+ T cells. Low levels of normalized T-cell clonal expansion were also seen in some nonresponding patients.

This TCR was recovered from an adult with an advanced solid tumor such as melanoma, head and neck, liver or kidney cancer. In this chain, TRBV28 is recombined with TRBJ2-7; 6 matching bases give a weak D call of TRBD1. The starting material was CD4+ or CD8+ T cells sorted from blood, obtained in a trial of the OX40 agonist ivuxolimab. The DNA is TGTGCCAGCAGTTTATCGAGGGGGAGCTCCTACGAGCAGTACTTC. The encoded protein is CASSLSRGSSYEQYF.